The clone carrying this T cell receptor beta chain is labeled medium-sized. Antigen specificity is unknown. TCRdb fed the multiplex PCR reads into MiXCR, producing one record per CDR3 protein. The table lists 150,000 to 200,000 distinct CDR3 sequences, around a third of them singletons. The data stem from a study of breast tumors, draining lymph nodes, adjacent tissues. Study conclusions and caveats: Luminal-like breast cancer showed significantly greater tumor-nontumor repertoire similarity than basal-like breast cancer did. Findings are consistent with lymph node origin and intratumoral expansion of most tumor T cells. Data only fit, rather than demonstrated, lymph node origin of most tumor T cells. Compared with lymph nodes, tumors were less diverse; compared with nontumor tissue, more.

Breast cancer patients provided tissue from their axillary draining lymph nodes. This receptor was identified in a female donor with breast cancer. Some clones in this sample may be carry-over from other donors' samples. The sample was axillary lymph node tissue.

The CDR3 DNA follows: TGTGCCAGCAGCTCTAGGGAGGGGTCGTGGGAAAAACTGTTTTTT. Amino acids: CASSSREGSWEKLFF. This chain links TRBV7-9 with TRBJ1-4, with a tentative D call TRBD1 (5 bases). V dropped 4 bases and J dropped 8 bases, with 17 bases sitting between them. Germline CDR1 SEHNR, CDR2 FQNEAQ (reference sequence). The CDR3 has 15 amino acids.